The rows below give T cell receptor beta chains drawn from one sample of a study of T cells in Graves' hyperthyroidism and ophthalmopathy. MiXCR, applied by TCRdb to the multiplex PCR reads, yields one record per CDR3 protein. The table lists about 700,000 distinct CDR3 sequences, just under 45% of them singletons, with 7% to 7.5% in the top ten. What was sequenced was peripheral blood or thyroid tissue (not recorded which). The receptors stem from an adult man with Graves' disease, either hyperthyroidism or ophthalmopathy (not recorded which). The CDR3 runs from the conserved cysteine through the conserved F or W. D genes are given only for firm matches. The listing skips clone size in some rows; elsewhere it reads once, few, many or a size class.

size,V,J,D,CDR3,DNA
-,TRBV5-1,TRBJ2-5,-,CASSRGGAGAEETQYF,TGCGCCAGCAGCAGAGGGGGGGCTGGGGCCGAAGAGACCCAGTACTTC
many,TRBV6-5,TRBJ1-5,TRBD1,CASSYTTGRDQPQHF,TGTGCCAGCAGTTACACGACAGGGAGGGATCAGCCCCAGCATTTT
-,TRBV7-2,TRBJ1-4,-,CASRPDRLRSRNEKLFF,TGTGCCAGCAGACCAGACAGGCTCCGAAGTAGGAATGAAAAACTGTTTTTT
few,TRBV20-1,TRBJ2-5,-,CSARPRDFLYQETQYF,TGCAGTGCTAGACCCCGGGACTTCCTGTACCAAGAGACCCAGTACTTC
many,TRBV7-8,TRBJ1-6,TRBD1,CASSLVGAGTGNSPLHF,TGTGCCAGCAGCTTAGTAGGGGCCGGGACAGGGAATTCACCCCTCCACTTT
few,TRBV5-4,TRBJ1-2,-,CASSPRGGYGYTF,TGTGCCAGCAGCCCTCGCGGTGGCTATGGCTACACCTTC
few,TRBV9,TRBJ1-1,-,CASSVGPGRTVSTEAFF,TGTGCCAGCAGCGTAGGGCCTGGCCGGACGGTTTCAACTGAAGCTTTCTTT
few,TRBV14,TRBJ2-7,TRBD1,CASSGQGAAEQYF,TGTGCCAGCAGTGGACAGGGGGCAGCCGAGCAGTACTTC
few,TRBV20-1,TRBJ2-5,-,CSARKELLGETQYF,TGCAGTGCTAGAAAGGAATTGCTGGGGGAGACCCAGTACTTC
many,TRBV12-3/TRBV12-4,TRBJ1-2,TRBD1,CASSSRTGLGYGYTF,TGTGCCAGCAGTTCTCGGACAGGGCTGGGCTATGGCTACACCTTC
once,TRBV6-5,TRBJ2-3,TRBD1,CASSHRTGAGTDTQYF,TGTGCCAGCAGTCATAGGACAGGGGCGGGCACAGATACGCAGTATTTT
-,TRBV18,TRBJ1-1,-,CASYQSRAFF,TGTGCCAGCTATCAATCTAGGGCTTTCTTT
many,TRBV7-2,TRBJ2-7,TRBD2,CASSHPGGRGEQYF,TGTGCCAGCAGCCACCCGGGGGGTCGCGGCGAGCAGTACTTC
-,TRBV9,TRBJ2-6,-,CASSVDAGANVLTF,TGTGCCAGCAGCGTTGACGCCGGGGCCAACGTCCTGACTTTC
many,TRBV20-1,TRBJ1-1,-,CSAKPNTEAFF,TGCAGTGCAAAACCGAACACTGAAGCTTTCTTT
many,TRBV20-1,TRBJ1-1,-,CSALGGFGNTEAFF,TGCAGTGCTCTCGGGGGGTTTGGCAACACTGAAGCTTTCTTT
-,TRBV7-8,TRBJ2-2,-,CASSKGGGNTGELFF,TGTGCCAGCAGCAAGGGGGGGGGAAACACCGGGGAGCTGTTTTTT
-,TRBV11-2,TRBJ2-3,-,CASSLERGTQYF,TGTGCCAGCAGCTTAGAAAGGGGTACGCAGTATTTT
many,TRBV7-2,TRBJ1-5,-,CASSERAGQPQHF,TGTGCCAGCAGTGAGCGGGCGGGGCAGCCCCAGCATTTT
many,TRBV29-1,TRBJ1-1,-,CSVEAWQGGTEAFF,TGCAGCGTTGAAGCCTGGCAGGGAGGGACTGAAGCTTTCTTT
few,TRBV5-1,TRBJ1-1,-,CASSLGDMGTEAFF,TGCGCCAGCAGCTTGGGGGACATGGGCACTGAAGCTTTCTTT
-,TRBV20-1,TRBJ2-7,-,CSARDHAVSYEQYF,TGCAGTGCTAGAGATCATGCAGTCTCCTACGAGCAGTACTTC
-,TRBV9,TRBJ1-5,-,CASSAAGGLGQPQHF,TGTGCCAGCAGCGCCGCGGGGGGGTTAGGTCAGCCCCAGCATTTT
-,TRBV10-1,TRBJ1-5,-,CASQAQGSQPQHF,TGCGCCAGCCAAGCCCAGGGAAGTCAGCCCCAGCATTTT
-,TRBV11-2,TRBJ1-6,TRBD1,CASSSWAGGKFSPLHF,TGTGCCAGCAGTTCGTGGGCAGGGGGCAAGTTTTCACCCCTCCACTTT
-,TRBV29-1,TRBJ1-2,-,CSLDGNGYTF,TGCAGCTTGGATGGGAACGGCTACACCTTC
-,TRBV10-1,TRBJ2-7,-,CASSDGTAGPGEQYF,TGCGCCAGCAGTGATGGGACAGCGGGACCGGGGGAGCAGTACTTC
-,TRBV19,TRBJ1-1,TRBD1,CASSIEDRGNTEAFF,TGTGCCAGTAGTATAGAGGACAGGGGCAACACTGAAGCTTTCTTT
-,TRBV20-1,TRBJ2-5,-,CSARDGRRPNQPQYF,TGCAGTGCTAGAGATGGCCGCAGACCCAATCAGCCCCAGTACTTC
-,TRBV13,TRBJ1-6,-,CASSVGGRVNSPLHF,TGTGCCAGCAGCGTAGGTGGCAGGGTTAATTCACCCCTCCACTTT
once,TRBV10-3,TRBJ1-5,-,CASSYSSTRNQPQHF,TGTGCCAGCAGTTACTCCTCGACACGAAATCAGCCCCAGCATTTT
many,TRBV29-1,TRBJ2-7,-,CSAITGNSYEQYF,TGCAGCGCCATTACAGGGAACTCCTACGAGCAGTACTTC
many,TRBV10-1,TRBJ1-1,-,CASSEIQLNTEAFF,TGCGCCAGCAGTGAAATACAGTTGAACACTGAAGCTTTCTTT
many,TRBV12-3/TRBV12-4,TRBJ1-5,TRBD1,CASSVTGGGQPQHF,TGTGCCAGCAGCGTCACAGGGGGCGGTCAGCCCCAGCATTTT
many,TRBV9,TRBJ1-6,TRBD1,CASSVGRDSKNSPLHF,TGTGCCAGCAGCGTAGGGAGGGACAGCAAAAATTCACCCCTCCACTTT
-,TRBV24-1,TRBJ2-2,TRBD1,CATRQGGNTGELFF,TGTGCCACCAGACAGGGGGGGAACACCGGGGAGCTGTTTTTT
-,TRBV7-2,TRBJ1-6,-,CASRSAPNSPLHF,TGTGCCAGCAGATCGGCGCCGAATTCACCCCTCCACTTT
few,TRBV7-9,TRBJ2-5,-,CASSLVTGDLRQETQYF,TGTGCCAGCAGCTTAGTGACAGGAGATCTACGCCAAGAGACCCAGTACTTC
many,TRBV7-7,TRBJ2-5,TRBD1,CASSLGTDQETQYF,TGTGCTAGCAGCTTAGGGACAGACCAAGAGACCCAGTACTTC
-,TRBV6-6,TRBJ1-6,-,CASSYMNSPLHF,TGTGCCAGCAGTTACATGAATTCACCCCTCCACTTT
few,TRBV7-6,TRBJ1-5,-,CASSLLVVNQPQHF,TGTGCCAGCAGCCTTCTGGTAGTCAATCAGCCCCAGCATTTT
-,TRBV11-2,TRBJ1-3,TRBD1,CASSFGTANTVYF,TGTGCCAGCAGCTTCGGGACAGCCAACACCGTATATTTT
-,TRBV25-1,TRBJ1-4,-,CASSEYRGMNTEKLFF,TGTGCCAGCAGTGAATATCGGGGGATGAACACTGAAAAACTGTTTTTT
-,TRBV5-1,TRBJ2-5,TRBD1,CASKGTGGGQETQYF,TGCGCCAGCAAAGGAACAGGGGGCGGGCAAGAGACCCAGTACTTC
once,TRBV7-8,TRBJ2-7,-,CASSLDRWRNEQYF,TGTGCCAGCAGCTTAGACAGGTGGCGGAACGAGCAGTACTTC
-,TRBV7-2,TRBJ1-3,-,CASSVGSGGNSGNTIYF,TGTGCCAGCAGCGTAGGCTCGGGCGGAAACTCTGGAAACACCATATATTTT
few,TRBV12-3/TRBV12-4,TRBJ1-3,-,CASSLKGRGNTIYF,TGTGCCAGCAGTTTAAAGGGACGTGGAAACACCATATATTTT
many,TRBV9,TRBJ1-3,-,CASSVAVSGNTIYF,TGTGCCAGCAGCGTAGCAGTCTCTGGAAACACCATATATTTT
-,TRBV7-8,TRBJ1-4,-,CASSHGDAATNEKLFF,TGTGCCAGCAGCCATGGGGACGCAGCAACTAATGAAAAACTGTTTTTT
many,TRBV20-1,TRBJ1-5,-,CSASLGHSNQPQHF,TGCAGTGCTAGCCTCGGTCATAGCAATCAGCCCCAGCATTTT
once,TRBV11-1,TRBJ1-1,-,CASVTGSPEAFF,TGTGCCAGCGTTACAGGGAGCCCTGAAGCTTTCTTT
-,TRBV20-1,TRBJ2-7,-,CSARWLGYEQYF,TGCAGTGCTAGGTGGCTAGGCTACGAGCAGTACTTC
few,TRBV2,TRBJ2-7,TRBD1,CASTLDRGDYEQYF,TGTGCCAGCACTCTAGACAGGGGGGACTACGAGCAGTACTTC
many,TRBV7-9,TRBJ1-1,-,CASSPAGGPGAFF,TGTGCCAGCAGCCCAGCGGGGGGGCCAGGGGCTTTCTTT
few,TRBV7-2,TRBJ1-2,-,CASSLDLRTYYGYTF,TGTGCCAGCAGCTTAGACCTACGGACGTACTATGGCTACACCTTC
-,TRBV15,TRBJ1-2,-,CATSRVRGDNYGYTF,TGTGCCACCAGCAGAGTGCGGGGGGATAACTATGGCTACACCTTC
-,TRBV6-1,TRBJ1-6,-,CASHRAEYDNSPLHF,TGTGCCAGCCATAGGGCCGAGTACGATAATTCACCCCTCCACTTT
-,TRBV25-1,TRBJ1-5,-,CASSWGAKQPQHF,TGTGCCAGCAGTTGGGGGGCGAAACAGCCCCAGCATTTT